The T cell receptor beta chain under discussion was sequenced for a study of blood T cell repertoires in COVID-19. For the study at large: PBMCs, B-cell-depleted T cells, or T cells provided the cDNA or gDNA that made up the material.

Methods used by the authors: Amplification of reference gene primers provided the estimated nucleated cell counts. Assay used: immunoSEQ multiplex PCR; TCRdb lists only in-frame clones, some missing. Clonal size and the V and J genes are those of that table, whereas D and trimming came from the DNA. This table has over 300,000 clones, 65% to 85% appearing once. The CDR3 contains 17 residues. The germline V gene encodes CDR1 LNHNV and CDR2 YYDKDF (reference sequence). The trim removed 3 bases at V and 5 bases at J, leaving 15 bases unmatched. The V and J genes are TRBV15 and TRBJ2-5, with 7 bases lining up with TRBD1. The origin of this receptor is a woman aged 45-59 years with acute or convalescent COVID-19. Sequencing was performed on peripheral blood. This chain's CDR3 is CATSRSTGAFFLETQYF. DNA of the CDR3: TGTGCCACCAGCAGGTCCACAGGGGCATTCTTTTTGGAGACCCAGTACTTC.